This is a list of T cell receptor beta chains from one sample in a study of cytomegalovirus exposure and HLA in healthy donors. Profiled with immunoSEQ multiplex PCR; TCRdb holds only in-frame clones, not every one. This table holds around 160,000 clones, 60% to 80% found once. The sample consisted of PBMCs. These receptors were obtained from a woman aged 40 to 50 in good health and CMV-seropositive. The CDR3 runs from the conserved cysteine through the conserved F or W. The D gene is left open where the match is weak. Where a row states a size, it is once, few, many or the class of an expanded clone; other rows omit it.

clone size | J gene | V gene | D gene | CDR3 DNA | CDR3 protein
- | TRBJ2-1 | TRBV27 | - | TGTGCCAGCAGTTTCCGCAATGAGCAGTTCTTC | CASSFRNEQFF
- | TRBJ1-2 | TRBV13 | - | TGTGCCAGCCGTGCCGTTACAGGGCTCTATGGCTACACCTTC | CASRAVTGLYGYTF
few | TRBJ1-1 | TRBV19 | TRBD1 | TGTGCCAGTCAGACAGGGGGCAACACTGAAGCTTTCTTT | CASQTGGNTEAFF
once | TRBJ2-7 | TRBV11-2 | - | TGTGCCAGCAGCTCGTGGGGCGGCGGCCTCGAGCAGTACTTC | CASSSWGGGLEQYF
- | TRBJ2-5 | TRBV11-2 | TRBD1 | TGTGCCAGCAGCCTCGGACAGGGGAGGGAGACCCAGTACTTC | CASSLGQGRETQYF
- | TRBJ2-7 | TRBV10-3 | TRBD1 | TGTGCCATCAGTGCCTCAACCAGGACAGGGTCAACGGATAAGCTCTACGAGCAGTACTTC | CAISASTRTGSTDKLYEQYF
- | TRBJ2-1 | TRBV18 | - | TGTGCCAGCTCACCACCGACAAAATACAATGAGCAGTTCTTC | CASSPPTKYNEQFF
- | TRBJ2-7 | TRBV6-5 | - | TGTGCCAGCAGTAGGAGACAGACCGTCTCCTACGAGCAGTACTTC | CASSRRQTVSYEQYF
- | TRBJ2-3 | TRBV18 | - | TGTGCCAGCTCACCACCGACAGGAGGACGCACAGATACGCAGTATTTT | CASSPPTGGRTDTQYF
few | TRBJ2-5 | TRBV7-9 | - | TGTGCCAGCAGCTTAAGCACAGGCCAAGAGACCCAGTACTTC | CASSLSTGQETQYF
- | TRBJ2-5 | TRBV30 | TRBD2 | TGTGCCTTCCGGACTAGCGGGGGGAGGGAGACCCAGTACTTC | CAFRTSGGRETQYF
- | TRBJ2-1 | TRBV2 | TRBD2 | TGTGCCAGCAGTCCAACGACTGGCGGGGGGGCAGGTGAGCAGTTCTTC | CASSPTTGGGAGEQFF
once | TRBJ2-2 | TRBV7-2 | TRBD2 | TGTGCCAGCAGCCCGGGACTAGCGGTTACCGGGGAGCTGTTTTTT | CASSPGLAVTGELFF
- | TRBJ2-1 | TRBV2 | TRBD2 | TGTGCCAGCAGTTTATTAGCGGGGAATGAGCAGTTCTTC | CASSLLAGNEQFF
- | TRBJ2-3 | TRBV5-5 | - | TGTGCCAGCAGCTTGGCCGTTCTAGAGGTAAAGGCAGATACGCAGTATTTT | CASSLAVLEVKADTQYF
few | TRBJ1-2 | TRBV28 | TRBD1 | TGTGCCAGCAGTCGGACAGGGAGTTTCTATGGCTACACCTTC | CASSRTGSFYGYTF
few | TRBJ2-5 | TRBV21-1 | - | TGTGCCAGCAGCAAAGTGCGGGGGCCTTTTAGGGAGACCCAGTACTTC | CASSKVRGPFRETQYF
- | TRBJ1-2 | TRBV7-9 | TRBD1 | TGTTCCAGCAGCGAAGGACAGGCGTTCAACTATGGCTACACCTTC | CSSSEGQAFNYGYTF
- | TRBJ2-6 | TRBV7-9 | TRBD1 | TGTTCCAGCAGCTCGGACAGGGCACCCGGGGCCAACGTCCTGACTTTC | CSSSSDRAPGANVLTF
few | TRBJ1-6 | TRBV6-6 | TRBD1 | TGTGCCTCCTCACAGGGGGGTGATTCACCCCTCCACTTT | CASSQGGDSPLHF
- | TRBJ2-3 | TRBV7-2 | TRBD2 | TGTGCCAGCAGCTTATCCCCCCAGCGGGGGGGCCGGGATACGCAGTATTTT | CASSLSPQRGGRDTQYF
- | TRBJ2-3 | TRBV11-1 | - | TGTGCCAGCAGCTTAGATGCCACAAGCACAGATACGCAGTATTTT | CASSLDATSTDTQYF
few | TRBJ2-7 | TRBV7-9 | TRBD1 | TGTGCCAGCAGCTTGGCGGGGACAGGGAGGAATGAGCAGTACTTC | CASSLAGTGRNEQYF
- | TRBJ1-3 | TRBV10-3 | TRBD1 | TGTGCCGTGGACAGGGAGCCCTCTGGAAACACCATATATTTT | CAVDREPSGNTIYF
- | TRBJ1-2 | TRBV5-1 | TRBD1 | TGCGCCAGCAGCTTGGGACAGGGCAACTATGGCCACACCTTC | CASSLGQGNYGHTF
- | TRBJ2-5 | TRBV2 | TRBD2 | TGTGCCAGCAGCGAAACTAGCGGGGGAACATCAGAGACCCAGTACTTC | CASSETSGGTSETQYF
- | TRBJ2-1 | TRBV27 | TRBD2 | TGTGCCAGCAGGCCCAGCGGGGGGGCCTACAATGAGCAGTTCTTC | CASRPSGGAYNEQFF
- | TRBJ1-5 | TRBV5-6 | TRBD1 | TGTGCCAGCAGCTTCGGGGACAGGGTAAGCAATCAGCCCCAGCATTTT | CASSFGDRVSNQPQHF
- | TRBJ1-2 | TRBV29-1 | TRBD1 | TGCAGCGTAGGGACAGGACTTTCTAACTATGGCTACACCTTC | CSVGTGLSNYGYTF
- | TRBJ1-4 | TRBV6-1 | - | TGTGCCAGCAGTCCATACAGGGATACTAATGAAAAACTGTTTTTT | CASSPYRDTNEKLFF
- | TRBJ1-6 | TRBV9 | TRBD1 | TGTGCCAGCAGCGTAGGGGATTTGACAGGGGCGAATAATTCACCCCTCCACTTT | CASSVGDLTGANNSPLHF
- | TRBJ2-5 | TRBV18 | TRBD2 | TGTGCCAGCTCACCACCGGGACTAGCGGGGGGTCGGACCCAGTACTTC | CASSPPGLAGGRTQYF
few | TRBJ2-6 | TRBV19 | TRBD2 | TGTGCCAGTAGCCTCGGGGGGTCTGGGGCCAACGTCCTGACTTTC | CASSLGGSGANVLTF